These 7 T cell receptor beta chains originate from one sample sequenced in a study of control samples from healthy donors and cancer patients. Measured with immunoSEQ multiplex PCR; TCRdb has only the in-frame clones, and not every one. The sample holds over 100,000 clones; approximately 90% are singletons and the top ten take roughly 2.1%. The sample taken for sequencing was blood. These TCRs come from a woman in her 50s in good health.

In nucleotides, the CDR3 is TGTGCCAGCAGCCCCTCGGACTATGGCTACACCTTC. Residues: CASSPSDYGYTF. V usage is TRBV3-1 (or the pseudogene TRBV3-2) and J usage is TRBJ1-2; D gene ambiguous. The V and J ends lost 4 bases and 3 bases respectively, with 6 bases between them. There are 12 residues in the CDR3. Germline V gene sequence: CDR1 LGHDT, CDR2 YNNKEL (reference sequence).

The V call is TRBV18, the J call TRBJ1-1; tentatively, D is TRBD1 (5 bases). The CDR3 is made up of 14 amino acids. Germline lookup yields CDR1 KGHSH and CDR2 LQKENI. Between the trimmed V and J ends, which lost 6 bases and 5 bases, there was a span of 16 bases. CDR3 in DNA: TGTGCCAGCTCCCTCAGACAGACCACAACTGAAGCTTTCTTT. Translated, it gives CASSLRQTTTEAFF. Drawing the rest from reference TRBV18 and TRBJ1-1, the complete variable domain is NAGVMQNPRHLVRRRGQEARLRCSPMKGHSHVYWYRQLPEEGLKFMVYLQKENIIDESGMPKERFSAEFPKEGPSILRIQQVVRGDSAAYFCASSLRQTTTEAFFGQGTRLTVV.

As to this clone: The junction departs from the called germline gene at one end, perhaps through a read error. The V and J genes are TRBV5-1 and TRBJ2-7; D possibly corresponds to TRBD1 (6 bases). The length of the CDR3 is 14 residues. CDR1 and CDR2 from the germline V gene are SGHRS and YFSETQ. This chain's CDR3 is CASSLSQGSHEQYF. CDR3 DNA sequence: TGCGCCAGCAGCTTGTCACAGGGCTCCCACGAGCAGTACTTC.

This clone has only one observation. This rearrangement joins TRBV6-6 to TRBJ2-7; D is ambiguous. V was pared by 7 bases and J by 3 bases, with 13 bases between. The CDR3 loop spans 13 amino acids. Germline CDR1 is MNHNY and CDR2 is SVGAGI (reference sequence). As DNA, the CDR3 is TGTGCCAGCACCTATAGCCCATTCTACGAGCAGTACTTC. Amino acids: CASTYSPFYEQYF.

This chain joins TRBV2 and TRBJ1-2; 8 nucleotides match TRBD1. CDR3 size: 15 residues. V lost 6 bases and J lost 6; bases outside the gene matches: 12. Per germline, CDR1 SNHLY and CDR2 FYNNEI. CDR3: CASSQTGSGGHGYTF. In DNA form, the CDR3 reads TGTGCCAGCAGCCAAACGGGGTCAGGGGGCCATGGCTACACCTTC. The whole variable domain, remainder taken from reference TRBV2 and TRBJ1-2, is EPEVTQTPSHQVTQMGQEVILRCVPISNHLYFYWYRQILGQKVEFLVSFYNNEISEKSEIFDDQFSVERPDGSNFTLKIRSTKLEDSAMYFCASSQTGSGGHGYTFGSGTRLTVV.

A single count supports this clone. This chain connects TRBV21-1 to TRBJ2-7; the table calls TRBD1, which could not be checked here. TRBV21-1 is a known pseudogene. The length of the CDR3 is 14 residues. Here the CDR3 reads CASSKWGTAGEQYF. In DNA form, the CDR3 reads TGTGCCAGCAGCAAGTGGGGGACAGCCGGGGAGCAGTACTTC.

Written as DNA, the CDR3 is TGTGCCAGCACAGACGAAGAGGGTCGGGCTGGTGGCTACACCTTC. This translates into CASTDEEGRAGGYTF. This chain links TRBV6-5 with TRBJ1-2; no reliable D call. CDR1 and CDR2 from the germline V gene are MNHEY and SVGAGI. The CDR3 loop spans 15 amino acids. V was clipped by 7 bases and J by 7 bases, with 22 bases between them.